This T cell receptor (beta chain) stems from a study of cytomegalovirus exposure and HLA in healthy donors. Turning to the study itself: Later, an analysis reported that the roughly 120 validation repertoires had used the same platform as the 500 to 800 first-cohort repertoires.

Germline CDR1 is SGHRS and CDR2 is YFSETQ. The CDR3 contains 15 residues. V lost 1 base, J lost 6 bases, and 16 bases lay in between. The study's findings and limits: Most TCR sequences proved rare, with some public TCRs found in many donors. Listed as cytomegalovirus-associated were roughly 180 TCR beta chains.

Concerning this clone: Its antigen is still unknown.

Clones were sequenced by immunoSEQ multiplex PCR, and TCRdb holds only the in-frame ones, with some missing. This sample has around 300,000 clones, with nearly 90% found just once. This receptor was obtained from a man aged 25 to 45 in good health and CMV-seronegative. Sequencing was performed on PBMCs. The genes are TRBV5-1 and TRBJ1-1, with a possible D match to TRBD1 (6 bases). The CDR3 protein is CASSLSPGVGSEAFF. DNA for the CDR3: TGCGCCAGCAGCTTGTCTCCAGGGGTTGGGTCTGAAGCTTTCTTT.